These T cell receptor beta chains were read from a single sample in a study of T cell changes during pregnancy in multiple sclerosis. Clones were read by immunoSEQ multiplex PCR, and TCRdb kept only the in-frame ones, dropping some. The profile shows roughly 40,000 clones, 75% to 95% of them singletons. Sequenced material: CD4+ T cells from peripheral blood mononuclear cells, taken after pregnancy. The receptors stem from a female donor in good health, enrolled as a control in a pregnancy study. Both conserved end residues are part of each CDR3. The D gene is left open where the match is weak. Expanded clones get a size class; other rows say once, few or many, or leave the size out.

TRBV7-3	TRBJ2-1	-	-	TGTGCCAGCTCCCCCGTTTCCTACAATGAGCAGTTCTTC	CASSPVSYNEQFF
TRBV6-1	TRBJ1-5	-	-	TGTGCCAGCAGTGAAGAATGGTTAGCAGCGGGCAATCAGCCCCAGCATTTT	CASSEEWLAAGNQPQHF
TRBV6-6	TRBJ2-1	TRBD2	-	TGTGCCAGCAGTCAACGACTCGAGCGGGGGAAGAATGAGCAGTTCTTC	CASSQRLERGKNEQFF
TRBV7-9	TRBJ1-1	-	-	TGTGCCAGCAGCTTGGGCAGGTATTCGAACACTGAAGCTTTCTTT	CASSLGRYSNTEAFF
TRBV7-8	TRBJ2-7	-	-	TGTGCCAGCAGCTCGGGGATCACCTACGAGCAGTACTTC	CASSSGITYEQYF
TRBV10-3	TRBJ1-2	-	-	TGTGCCATCAGTGCATGGCAGGATAACTATGGCTACACCTTC	CAISAWQDNYGYTF
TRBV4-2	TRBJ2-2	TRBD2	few	TGTGCCAGCAGCCCCCAAACGGGACTAGCGGGCACCGGGGAGCTGTTTTTT	CASSPQTGLAGTGELFF
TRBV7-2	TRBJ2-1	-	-	TGTGCCAGCAGCTTAATAGCCCCGAATGAGCAGTTCTTC	CASSLIAPNEQFF
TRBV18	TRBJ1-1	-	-	TGTGCCAGCTCCCGCAACAAGAACACTGAAGCTTTCTTT	CASSRNKNTEAFF
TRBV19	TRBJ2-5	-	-	TGTGCCAGTAGTCTCCACTCAACCGGGGACAACCAAGAGACCCAGTACTTC	CASSLHSTGDNQETQYF
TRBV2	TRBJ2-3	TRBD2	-	TGTGCCAGCACCCAGTTAGCGGGACCTAGCACAGATACGCAGTATTTT	CASTQLAGPSTDTQYF
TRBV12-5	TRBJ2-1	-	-	TGTGCTAGTGGTATAGGAGGTAGCGATGAGCAGTTCTTC	CASGIGGSDEQFF
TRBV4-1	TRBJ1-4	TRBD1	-	TGCGCCAGCAGCCGAGAGACAGGGAAAAATGAAAAACTGTTTTTT	CASSRETGKNEKLFF
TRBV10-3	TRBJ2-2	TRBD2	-	TGTGCCATCCAACCGGGGACTAGCGGGGGGGCCGGGGAGCTGTTTTTT	CAIQPGTSGGAGELFF
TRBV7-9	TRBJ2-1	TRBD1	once	TGTGCCAGCAGAAATCCTTTAAGGACAGGGGCGTACAATGAGCAGTTCTTC	CASRNPLRTGAYNEQFF
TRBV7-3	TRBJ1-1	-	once	TGTGCCAGCAGCTTATGGGGTGGAGGGAACACTGAAGCTTTCTTT	CASSLWGGGNTEAFF
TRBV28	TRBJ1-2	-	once	TGTGCCAGCAGATATCACGACAGACCCTCGGGCTACACCTTC	CASRYHDRPSGYTF
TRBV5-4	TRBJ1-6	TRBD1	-	TGTGCCAGCAGCTTGAAGGGACAGGGGCGTAATTCACCCCTCCACTTT	CASSLKGQGRNSPLHF
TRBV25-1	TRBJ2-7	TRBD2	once	TGTGCCAGCAGTGACCCGGGGGGTCCCTACGAGCAGTACTTC	CASSDPGGPYEQYF
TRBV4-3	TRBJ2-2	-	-	TGCGCCAGCAGCCAACGGGGGGCAGGCACCGGGGAGCTGTTTTTT	CASSQRGAGTGELFF
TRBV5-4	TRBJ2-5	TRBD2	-	TGTGCCAGCAGCTCGGGAGGGGCAGAAGAGACCCAGTACTTC	CASSSGGAEETQYF
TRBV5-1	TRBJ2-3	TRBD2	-	TGCGCCAGCAGCTTGGTAGCGGGGGCCTCCACAGATACGCAGTATTTT	CASSLVAGASTDTQYF
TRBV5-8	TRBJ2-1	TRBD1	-	TGTGCCAGCAGCCTCTGGGGACAGGGAATCGGGCAGTTCTTC	CASSLWGQGIGQFF
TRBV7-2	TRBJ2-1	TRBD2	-	TGTGCCAGCAGCCCCGGGCTAGCGGGGAATGAGCAGTTCTTC	CASSPGLAGNEQFF
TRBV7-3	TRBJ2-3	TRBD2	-	TGTGCCAGCAGCTCGCCTAGCGGGAGGGCCAAGGATACGCAGTATTTT	CASSSPSGRAKDTQYF
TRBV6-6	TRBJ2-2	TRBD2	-	TGTGCCAGCACCGGGACTAGCGGGAGGAGCACCGGGGAGCTGTTTTTT	CASTGTSGRSTGELFF